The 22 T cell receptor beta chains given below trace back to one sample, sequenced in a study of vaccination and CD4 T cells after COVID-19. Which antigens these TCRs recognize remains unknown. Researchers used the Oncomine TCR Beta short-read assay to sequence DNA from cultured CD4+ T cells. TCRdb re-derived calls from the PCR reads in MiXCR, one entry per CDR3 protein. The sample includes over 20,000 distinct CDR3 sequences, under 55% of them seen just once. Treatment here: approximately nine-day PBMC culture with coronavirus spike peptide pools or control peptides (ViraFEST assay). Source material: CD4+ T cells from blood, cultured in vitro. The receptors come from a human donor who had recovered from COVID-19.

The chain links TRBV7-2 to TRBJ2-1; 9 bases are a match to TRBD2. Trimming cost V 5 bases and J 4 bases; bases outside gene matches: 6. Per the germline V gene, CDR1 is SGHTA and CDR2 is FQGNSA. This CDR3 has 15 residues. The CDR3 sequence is CASSLSSGAYNEQFF. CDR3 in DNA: TGTGCCAGCAGCCTATCTAGCGGGGCGTACAATGAGCAGTTCTTC.

The CDR3 nucleotides are TGTGCCAGTAGTGGGACAGGGGGCCTCTATGGCTACACCTTC. The encoded protein is CASSGTGGLYGYTF. The chain joins TRBV19 to TRBJ1-2; 12 nucleotides agree with TRBD1. The CDR3 is 14 residues long. CDR1 and CDR2 from the germline V gene are LNHDA and SQIVND (reference sequence). The V gene end was trimmed by 5 bases and the J gene end by 4 bases; junction bases not matched to a gene: 2.

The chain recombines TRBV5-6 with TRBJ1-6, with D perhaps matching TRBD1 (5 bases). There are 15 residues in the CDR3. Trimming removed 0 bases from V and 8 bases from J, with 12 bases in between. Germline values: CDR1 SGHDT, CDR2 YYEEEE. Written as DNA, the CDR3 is TGTGCCAGCAGCTTGGAGGGGCTAAGTCATTCACCCCTCCACTTT. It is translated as CASSLEGLSHSPLHF. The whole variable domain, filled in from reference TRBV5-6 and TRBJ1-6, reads DAGVTQSPTHLIKTRGQQVTLRCSPKSGHDTVSWYQQALGQGPQFIFQYYEEEERQRGNFPDRFSGHQFPNYSSELNVNALLLGDSALYLCASSLEGLSHSPLHFGNGTRLTVT.

The CDR3 is CASSPTRAYEQYF. CDR3 bases: TGTGCCAGCAGTCCGACTAGGGCCTACGAGCAGTACTTC. The genes are TRBV6-1 and TRBJ2-7; a possible D gene is TRBD2 (6 bases). CDR1 and CDR2 from the germline V gene are MNHNS and SASEGT. The CDR3 sequence is 13 residues long. V was cut by 5 bases and J by 2 bases, with 10 bases left in between.

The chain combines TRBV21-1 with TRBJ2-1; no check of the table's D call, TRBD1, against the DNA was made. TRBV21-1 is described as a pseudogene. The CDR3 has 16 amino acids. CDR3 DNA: TGTGCCAGCAGCGGACCCTGTAGCGCAGGGGCTTGGGGGCAGTTCTTC. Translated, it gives CASSGPCSAGAWGQFF.

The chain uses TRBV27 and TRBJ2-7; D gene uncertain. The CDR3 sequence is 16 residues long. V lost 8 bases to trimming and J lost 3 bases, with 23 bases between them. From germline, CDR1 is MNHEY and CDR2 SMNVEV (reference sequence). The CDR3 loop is CASSLEPPPRYYEQYF. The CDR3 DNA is TGTGCCAGCTCCTTGGAGCCGCCTCCGCGCTACTACGAGCAGTACTTC.

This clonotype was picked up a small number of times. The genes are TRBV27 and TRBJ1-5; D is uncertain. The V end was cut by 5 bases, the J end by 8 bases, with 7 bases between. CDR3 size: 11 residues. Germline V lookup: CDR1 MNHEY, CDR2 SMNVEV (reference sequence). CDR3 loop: CASSPREPQHF. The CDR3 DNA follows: TGTGCCAGCAGTCCGAGGGAGCCCCAGCATTTT.

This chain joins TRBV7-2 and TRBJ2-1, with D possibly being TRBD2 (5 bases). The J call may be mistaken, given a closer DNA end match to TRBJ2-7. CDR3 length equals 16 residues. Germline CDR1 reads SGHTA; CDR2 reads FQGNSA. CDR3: CASSLDRGSGPSEQYF. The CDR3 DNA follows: TGTGCCAGCAGCTTAGATCGGGGAAGTGGGCCCTCCGAGCAGTACTTC.

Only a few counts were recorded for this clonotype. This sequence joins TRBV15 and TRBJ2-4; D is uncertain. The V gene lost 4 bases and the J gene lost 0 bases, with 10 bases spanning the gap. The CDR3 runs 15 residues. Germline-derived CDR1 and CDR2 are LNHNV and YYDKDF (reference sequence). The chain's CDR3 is CATSTTDLAKNIQYF. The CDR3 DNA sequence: TGTGCCACCAGCACCACCGACCTAGCCAAAAACATTCAGTACTTC.

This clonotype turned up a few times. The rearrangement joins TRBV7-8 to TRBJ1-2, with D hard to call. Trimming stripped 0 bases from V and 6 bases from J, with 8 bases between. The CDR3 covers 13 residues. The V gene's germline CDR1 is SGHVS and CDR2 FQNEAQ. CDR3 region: CASSLAHSDGYTF. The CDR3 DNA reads TGTGCCAGCAGCTTAGCGCACAGCGATGGCTACACCTTC.

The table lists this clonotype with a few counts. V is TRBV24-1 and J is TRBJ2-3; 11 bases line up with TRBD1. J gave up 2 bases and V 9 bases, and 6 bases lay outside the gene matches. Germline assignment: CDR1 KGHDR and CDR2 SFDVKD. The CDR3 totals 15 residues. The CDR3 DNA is TGTGCCACCGGACAGGGGGCGCGAAACACAGATACGCAGTATTTT. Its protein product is CATGQGARNTDTQYF.

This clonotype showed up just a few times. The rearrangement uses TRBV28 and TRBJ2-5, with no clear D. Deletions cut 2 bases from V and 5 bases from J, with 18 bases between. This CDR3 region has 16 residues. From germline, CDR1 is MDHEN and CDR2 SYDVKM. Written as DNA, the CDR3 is TGTGCCAGCAGTTTAATTCCGGACCCGGTGGGGGAGACCCAGTACTTC. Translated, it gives CASSLIPDPVGETQYF. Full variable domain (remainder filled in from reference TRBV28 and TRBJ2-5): DVKVTQSSRYLVKRTGEKVFLECVQDMDHENMFWYRQDPGLGLRLIYFSYDVKMKEKGDIPEGYSVSREKKERFSLILESASTNQTSMYLCASSLIPDPVGETQYFGPGTRLLVL.

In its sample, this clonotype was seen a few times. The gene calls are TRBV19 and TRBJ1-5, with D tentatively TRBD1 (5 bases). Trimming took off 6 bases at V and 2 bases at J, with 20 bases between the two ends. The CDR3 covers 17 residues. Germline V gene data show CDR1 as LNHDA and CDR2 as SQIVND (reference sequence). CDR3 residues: CASSSMRGGGGNQPQHF. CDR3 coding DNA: TGTGCCAGTAGCTCAATGAGGGGAGGAGGCGGCAATCAGCCCCAGCATTTT.

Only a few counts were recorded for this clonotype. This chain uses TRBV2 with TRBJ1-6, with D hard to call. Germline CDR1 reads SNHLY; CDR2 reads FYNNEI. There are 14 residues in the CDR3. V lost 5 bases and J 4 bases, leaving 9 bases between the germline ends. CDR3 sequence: CASSLTPYNSPLHF. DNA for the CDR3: TGTGCCAGCAGTTTGACACCTTATAATTCACCCCTCCACTTT.

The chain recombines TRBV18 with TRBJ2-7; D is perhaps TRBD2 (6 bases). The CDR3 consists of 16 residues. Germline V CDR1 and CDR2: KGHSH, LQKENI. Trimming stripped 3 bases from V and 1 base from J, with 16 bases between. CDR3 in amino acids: CASSPTDTGGSYEQYF. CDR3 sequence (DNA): TGTGCCAGCTCACCTACAGACACCGGGGGTTCCTACGAGCAGTACTTC.

CDR3 bases: TGTGCCACCAGCGGACAGGGGGAGACCCAGTACTTC. Its protein product is CATSGQGETQYF. The genes are TRBV24-1 and TRBJ2-5; 9 positions agree with TRBD1. The germline V gene encodes CDR1 KGHDR and CDR2 SFDVKD. Germline trimming cut 7 bases from V and 5 bases from J; bases unmatched to any gene: 1. This CDR3 has 12 amino acids.

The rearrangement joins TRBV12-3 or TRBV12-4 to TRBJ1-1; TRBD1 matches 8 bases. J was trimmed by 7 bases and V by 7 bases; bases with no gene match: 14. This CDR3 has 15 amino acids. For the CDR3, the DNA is TGTGCCAGCAAAGGACTCAGGGGGCGCCGGGATGAAGCTTTCTTT. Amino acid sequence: CASKGLRGRRDEAFF.

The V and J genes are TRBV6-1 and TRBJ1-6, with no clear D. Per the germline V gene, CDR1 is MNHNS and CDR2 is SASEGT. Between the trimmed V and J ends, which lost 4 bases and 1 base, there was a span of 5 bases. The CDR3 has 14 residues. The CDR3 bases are TGTGCCAGCAGTGGGAGGTCCTATAATTCACCCCTCCACTTT. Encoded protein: CASSGRSYNSPLHF.

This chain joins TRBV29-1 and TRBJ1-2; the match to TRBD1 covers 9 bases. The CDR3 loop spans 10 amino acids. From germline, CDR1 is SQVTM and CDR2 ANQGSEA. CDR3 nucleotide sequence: TGCAGGACAGGGGGGGGCGGCTACACCTTC. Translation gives CRTGGGGYTF.

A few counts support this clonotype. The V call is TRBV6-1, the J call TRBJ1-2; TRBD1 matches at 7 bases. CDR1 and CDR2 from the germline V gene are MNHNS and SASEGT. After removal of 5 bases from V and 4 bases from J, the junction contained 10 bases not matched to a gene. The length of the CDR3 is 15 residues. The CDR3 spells CASSLLWTGAYGYTF. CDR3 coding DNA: TGTGCCAGCAGTCTCCTCTGGACAGGCGCCTATGGCTACACCTTC.

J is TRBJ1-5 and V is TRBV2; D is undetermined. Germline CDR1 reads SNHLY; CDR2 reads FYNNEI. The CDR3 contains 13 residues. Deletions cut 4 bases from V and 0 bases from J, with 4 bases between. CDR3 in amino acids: CASSADSNQPQHF. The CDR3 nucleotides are TGTGCCAGCAGTGCAGATAGCAATCAGCCCCAGCATTTT. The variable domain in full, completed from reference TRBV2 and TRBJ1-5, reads EPEVTQTPSHQVTQMGQEVILRCVPISNHLYFYWYRQILGQKVEFLVSFYNNEISEKSEIFDDQFSVERPDGSNFTLKIRSTKLEDSAMYFCASSADSNQPQHFGDGTRLSIL.

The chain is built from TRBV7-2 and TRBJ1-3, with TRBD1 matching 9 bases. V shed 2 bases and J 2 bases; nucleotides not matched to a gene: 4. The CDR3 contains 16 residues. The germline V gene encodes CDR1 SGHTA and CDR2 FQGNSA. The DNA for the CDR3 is TGTGCCAGCAGCTTAAGGGGACAGGGAGCTGGAAACACCATATATTTT. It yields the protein CASSLRGQGAGNTIYF.